This T cell receptor beta chain was profiled in a study of blood T cells in healthy people across ages (dated by TCRdb to the mid-2010s). As for the study more broadly: In model experiments, template switching captured roughly one uniquely barcoded TCR beta cDNA molecule for every two T cells. To track age-related changes in TCR beta repertoire diversity, the study relied on deep sequencing normalized with unique cDNA molecular identifiers. Donors were grouped into four age groups: young (average 16 years), middle-aged (over 35), aged (around 60) and long-lived (approximately 82). The study analyzed two additional independent replicas of 1 million unique cDNA reads from the same blood draw for two donors, one aged 18 to 29 and one aged 80 or older.

The full study reports these points: There was a strong correlation between observed TCR beta diversity and the percentage of naive T cells measured by flow cytometry. As age increased, observed TCR beta diversity per million T cells dropped in a roughly linear way, and a significant reduction was already evident by age about 36. Estimates of total diversity from one million sequenced T cells were regarded as lower bounds and underestimates. Because profiling used bulk unsorted PBMCs, naive and antigen-experienced compartments could not be compared conclusively. The CMV infection status of donors was not known, potentially confounding age-related changes in expanded clonotypes. Compared with the aged group, more naive CD4+ T cells, fewer expanded clones and increased TCR diversity were shown by the long-lived group, suggesting age selection.

As for this clonotype: Its recognized antigen is unknown. Base-call qualities are not available, and no considerably larger clone is one nucleotide away.

Library preparation was by 5' RACE. The sample was run on an Illumina HiSeq 2500. A second PCR of roughly 7 to 12 cycles was run with a J-beta primer mix and a sample-barcoded 5' primer. Each TCR beta cDNA molecule received a unique molecular identifier from a template-switch 5' adaptor carrying 12 random nucleotides. Each sample yielded at least 2.5 million CDR3-containing paired-end reads. The Mint cDNA synthesis kit, primed by a TRBC-specific oligonucleotide, was used to synthesize first-strand cDNA from all RNA. Following uracil-DNA glycosylase treatment, all cDNA underwent a first 18-cycle PCR with the universal primers M1SS and BC2_uni_R. Per the original workflow: Each sample was normalized by randomly selecting 1 million high-quality reads, each carrying a distinct molecular identifier. Instead of being binned into consensus sequences, reads with shared molecular identifiers were discarded. CDR3 identification, clonotype clustering and error correction used MiTCR with a Q25 quality threshold and the strictest error-elimination algorithm. A nonparametric unseen species model using Euler transformation provided a lower-bound estimate of total TCR beta diversity. TCRdb redid the processing of the public reads, applying fastp at Q25 and MiXCR, and retained in-frame beta chains. All rows with the same CDR3 protein become a single entry with the most common DNA and genes. These V and J calls derive from TCRdb rather than the authors' analysis. For this sample the table gives approximately 800,000 distinct CDR3 sequences, of which around 25% were detected only once. Approximately 3.7% of the sample comes from the top ten.

The 40 or so donors, aged about 6 to 95 years, were systemically healthy Caucasian individuals from Russia. Each donor gave 8.5 to 10 milliliters of peripheral blood, collected into EDTA-treated Vacutainer tubes. Ficoll-Paque density-gradient centrifugation was used to isolate PBMCs, with at least 6.5 million per sample. Trizol reagent was used to extract total RNA from PBMCs, with at least 5 micrograms per sample. The percentages of naive CD45RAhigh/CD27high T cells were determined by flow cytometry on a PBMC aliquot from every donor. Reading from cysteine to phenylalanine, the CDR3 counts 13 amino acids. Just the 39-base CDR3 DNA is kept, in frame starting at base 1. V gives up 2 bases and J gives up 10 bases, and the segment between their germline ends measures 14 bases. For CDR1 and CDR2, the germline V gene (reference sequence) lists LGHDT and YNNKEL. These data were also filed under a second study, of T cells of mothers and their children. From the second report: Nine systemically healthy Caucasian individuals served as donors, namely three mothers together with their six children. cDNA synthesis consumed the entire amount of extracted RNA, loaded at 1.5 ug RNA in each 15 ul reaction. In the second PCR, sample barcodes and 2-4 random nucleotides were introduced via the M1S primer. More than 9.5 million TCR beta CDR3 reads were obtained from each mother, and about 3 million reads were obtained from each child. TCR recombination output is similarly shaped by thymic selection in related and unrelated pairs, with a minor effect exerted by inherited differences. Related mother-child pairs always showed normalized repertoire overlap that was slightly higher than in unrelated mother-child pairs, though the difference was never significant. With a sensitivity of approximately 93 clones per million clonotypes, no persistent microchimeric T cell clones were detected. To look for features that set related mother-child pairs apart from unrelated individuals, the researchers ran deep NGS to compare the TCR beta repertoires of mothers and children. On average, the children were approximately 11 +/- 4 years old, while the mothers were about 40 +/- 4 years old. After adapters were ligated using NEBNext reagents, the libraries underwent 100+100 nt paired-end sequencing on an Illumina HiSeq 2000. To prevent cross-contamination, the mother and child libraries were prepared one month apart and sequenced in separate runs. For each donor, somewhere between roughly 450,000 and 2,100,000 distinct TCR beta clonotypes were identified. Naive TCR beta clonotypes were estimated from low-frequency clonotypes matched to each donor's FACS-determined naive share, without sorting.

The rearranged segments are TRBV3-1 and TRBJ1-2; a tentative D call is TRBD1 (5 bases match). Input material: blood. This receptor was obtained from a boy between 10 and 17 years old in good health. The nucleotides are TGTGCCAGCAGCCAACTGGTCGTGGGGGACTACACCTTC. It translates as CASSQLVVGDYTF.